The present T cell receptor beta chain was sequenced within a study of blood T cell repertoires in COVID-19. Overall study context: Sample material is recorded as cDNA or gDNA derived from T cells, B-cell-depleted T cells, or PBMCs.

This clone turned up a few times. Original handling: Reference gene primer amplification gave estimated nucleated cell counts. The method was immunoSEQ multiplex PCR; TCRdb's version includes in-frame clones alone and lacks a portion of them. V, J and clone size derive from that table, while D and trimming were established from the DNA sequence. The sample has about 200,000 clones, 80% to 90% seen once. All enrollees were roughly 18 to 100 years old and from approximately 24 US areas. With V trimmed by 4 bases and J by 3 bases, 9 bases remained unmatched. The CDR3 loop spans 15 amino acids. Germline CDR1 SGHRS, CDR2 YFSETQ.

The genes are TRBV5-1 and TRBJ1-2; 7 bases match TRBD1. The receptor was derived from a woman aged 40-49 years with acute COVID-19. The sequencing sample was made of PBMCs or T cells enriched from blood (not recorded which). In DNA, the CDR3 is TGCGCCAGCAGCCCGGGACAGTTCGAAGACTATGGCTACACCTTC. It translates to CASSPGQFEDYGYTF.